This is a list of T cell receptor beta chains from one sample in a study of blood T cell repertoires in COVID-19. Measured with immunoSEQ multiplex PCR; TCRdb has only the in-frame clones, and not every one. The table includes some 220,000 clones, 80% to 90% detected once. The sequenced material came from PBMCs or T cells enriched from blood (not recorded which). The receptors here all came from a woman in her thirties or forties with acute COVID-19. CDR3s include the opening cysteine and the closing phenylalanine or tryptophan. A D gene is named only where the DNA matches it firmly. Some rows mark clone size as missing; the rest say once, few, many or name a class of expanded clone.

j_gene | abundance | v_gene | d_gene | CDR3nt | CDR3aa
TRBJ2-3 | NA | TRBV5-1 | TRBD2 | TGCGCCAGCAGCTTGGAATGGCTAGCGGGGGGGCAAGATACGCAGTATTTT | CASSLEWLAGGQDTQYF
TRBJ1-3 | NA | TRBV11-2 | NA | TGTGCCAGCAGCCAGGATACAGGTCGTGGAAACACCATATATTTT | CASSQDTGRGNTIYF
TRBJ2-2 | NA | TRBV2 | TRBD2 | TGTGCCAGCAGTTACAAGACTAGCGGGGGGGCTGACACCGGGGAGCTGTTTTTT | CASSYKTSGGADTGELFF
TRBJ1-2 | NA | TRBV5-6 | NA | TGTGCCAGCAGCTTCCCAGGGTCAAACTATGGCTACACCTTC | CASSFPGSNYGYTF
TRBJ2-3 | NA | TRBV9 | TRBD1 | TGTGCCAGCAGCTACAGGGGGGCAGATACGCAGTATTTT | CASSYRGADTQYF
TRBJ2-5 | NA | TRBV7-9 | TRBD1 | TGTGCCAGCAGCGCCCGACAGGGGCAACAAGAGACCCAGTACTTC | CASSARQGQQETQYF
TRBJ1-4 | NA | TRBV7-9 | NA | TGTGCCAGCAGCTTAGTCGCGTTTCCGAGACAGGTTAATGAAAAACTGTTTTTT | CASSLVAFPRQVNEKLFF
TRBJ1-3 | few | TRBV7-8 | TRBD1 | TGTGCCAGCAGCTTACCGAGGACAGGGGCCCGAAACACCATATATTTT | CASSLPRTGARNTIYF
TRBJ2-7 | NA | TRBV9 | TRBD1 | TGTGCCAGCAGCGTAGACCGGGACAGCCGCTACGAGCAGTACTTC | CASSVDRDSRYEQYF
TRBJ1-2 | NA | TRBV5-5 | TRBD1 | TGTGCCAGCAGCCTGGACAGGGTCTCCTATGGCTACACCTTC | CASSLDRVSYGYTF
TRBJ1-3 | NA | TRBV5-4 | NA | TGTGCCTCAGACGGGGGGACCCCAGGGGAGCCCGGGATCCATGGAAACACCATATATTTT | CASDGGTPGEPGIHGNTIYF
TRBJ1-3 | few | TRBV5-1 | NA | TGCGCCAGCAGCTTATCGGGACTTGTGGGCGGAAACACCATATATTTT | CASSLSGLVGGNTIYF
TRBJ2-5 | NA | TRBV2 | TRBD2 | TGTGCCAGCACGAAGGGACTAGCGGGGGGGCGAGAGACCCAGTACTTC | CASTKGLAGGRETQYF
TRBJ2-6 | NA | TRBV5-1 | NA | TGCGCCAGTCAGGTCGTCTCTGGGGCCAACGTCCTGACTTTC | CASQVVSGANVLTF
TRBJ2-3 | NA | TRBV10-1 | NA | TGCGCCAGCAGTGAGACTTCCGAAAGAAGCACAGATACGCAGTATTTT | CASSETSERSTDTQYF
TRBJ1-5 | NA | TRBV21-1 | NA | TGTGCCAGCAGCAAGCGGGAAGGGCATTATAGCAATCAGCCCCAGCATTTT | CASSKREGHYSNQPQHF
TRBJ1-2 | NA | TRBV6-5 | TRBD1 | TGTGCCAGCAGTTACTCGCGGGACAGGGGGGCGTATGGCTACACCTTC | CASSYSRDRGAYGYTF
TRBJ2-3 | NA | TRBV4-1 | TRBD2 | TGCGCCAGCAGCCGGGGCGGGGGGAACACAGATACGCAGTATTTT | CASSRGGGNTDTQYF
TRBJ2-7 | NA | TRBV7-2 | TRBD1 | TGTGCCAGCAGCTCGTCCGACAGGGCTTTTGGCGAGCAGTACTTC | CASSSSDRAFGEQYF
TRBJ2-5 | NA | TRBV19 | NA | TGTGCCAGTAGTATTGCACAGGAAGAGACCCAGTACTTC | CASSIAQEETQYF
TRBJ1-4 | NA | TRBV2 | NA | TGTGCCAGCAGTGTTACAGGGAGGGATGAAAAACTGTTTTTT | CASSVTGRDEKLFF
TRBJ1-1 | NA | TRBV7-2 | TRBD1 | TGTGCCAGCAGCCCGTACAGGGGCACTGAAGCTTTCTTT | CASSPYRGTEAFF
TRBJ1-2 | NA | TRBV7-9 | NA | TGTGCCAGCAGCTTAGGGGTGTGGGAGGGCTACACCTTC | CASSLGVWEGYTF
TRBJ1-1 | NA | TRBV5-1 | NA | TGCGCCAGCAGCTTGGGCAGTCATGAAGCTTTCTTT | CASSLGSHEAFF
TRBJ1-1 | NA | TRBV18 | NA | TGTGCCAGCTCACCAGAGATAGGCCGGGGAGAAGCTTTCTTT | CASSPEIGRGEAFF
TRBJ2-3 | NA | TRBV27 | TRBD2 | TGTACCAGCACCCCACGGGCGGGGGGAGCAGATACGCAGTATTTT | CTSTPRAGGADTQYF
TRBJ1-1 | NA | TRBV19 | TRBD1 | TGTGCCAGTAGTATTACAGGGGGCGCGGGGGCTGAAGCTTTCTTT | CASSITGGAGAEAFF
TRBJ1-2 | once | TRBV11-2 | NA | TGTGCCAGCAGCTCTAAAAATGTCTATGGCTACACCTTC | CASSSKNVYGYTF
TRBJ1-1 | NA | TRBV20-1 | NA | TGCAGTGCCATGGGACATAAAGCTTTCTTT | CSAMGHKAFF
TRBJ2-3 | NA | TRBV2 | NA | TGTGCCAGCAGTGAAAGGTCAGGGAGCACAGATACGCAGTATTTT | CASSERSGSTDTQYF
TRBJ1-4 | NA | TRBV4-2 | TRBD1 | TGTGCCAGCAGCCTCCTACCGGGACAGAATAATGAAAAACTGTTTTTT | CASSLLPGQNNEKLFF
TRBJ2-2 | NA | TRBV4-3 | NA | TGCGCCAGCAGCCGGGACTGGGGGACCGGGGAGCTGTTTTTT | CASSRDWGTGELFF
TRBJ2-5 | NA | TRBV18 | TRBD1 | TGTGCCAGCTCACCAACCGGGACAGGGGACCAAGAGACCCAGTACTTC | CASSPTGTGDQETQYF
TRBJ1-1 | NA | TRBV14 | NA | TGTGCCAGCAGCCAAGTTAACTATGAAGCTTTCTTT | CASSQVNYEAFF
TRBJ1-5 | NA | TRBV5-1 | TRBD1 | TGCGCCAGCAGCTTGGGAGCAGGGGGCGTCAATCAGCCCCAGCATTTT | CASSLGAGGVNQPQHF
TRBJ2-2 | NA | TRBV19 | NA | TGTGCCAGTAGTCAGAGGGCATTCACCGGGGAGCTGTTTTTT | CASSQRAFTGELFF
TRBJ1-1 | NA | TRBV4-1 | NA | TGCGCCAGCAGGGAATTCCACGGGGACACTGAAGCTTTCTTT | CASREFHGDTEAFF
TRBJ1-4 | NA | TRBV10-2 | TRBD1 | TGCGCCAGCAGTGAGATCAGGGGGTGGAGTGAAAAACTGTTTTTT | CASSEIRGWSEKLFF
TRBJ2-7 | NA | TRBV19 | NA | TGTGCCAGTAGTCCGAGCGGTACCAGCTACGAGCAGTACTTC | CASSPSGTSYEQYF
TRBJ1-2 | NA | TRBV18 | NA | TGTGCCAGCTCACCAGGGGGAGGCATCTACACCTTC | CASSPGGGIYTF
TRBJ1-2 | NA | TRBV12-3/TRBV12-4 | NA | TGTGCCAGCAGTCAGGACAGAAACTATGGCTACACCTTC | CASSQDRNYGYTF
TRBJ1-5 | many | TRBV19 | NA | TGTGCCAGTAACCAACAGGGAATCAATCAGCCCCAGCATTTT | CASNQQGINQPQHF
TRBJ2-5 | NA | TRBV5-1 | NA | TGCGCCAGCAGCTTGACCCCACAGGGGGGGCAAGAGACCCAGTACTTC | CASSLTPQGGQETQYF
TRBJ1-2 | NA | TRBV14 | NA | TGTGCCAGCAGCCACGGAACAGGGAGAGGAGGCTACACCTTC | CASSHGTGRGGYTF
TRBJ2-2 | NA | TRBV7-3 | NA | TGTGCCAGCAGCTTAGGGCAGGTTAACACCGGGGAGCTGTTTTTT | CASSLGQVNTGELFF
TRBJ1-1 | NA | TRBV19 | NA | TGTGCCGGAGAGAACAGGGAAATTGAAGCTTTCTTT | CAGENREIEAFF
TRBJ1-1 | once | TRBV7-9 | NA | TGTGCCAGCAGCCCTGCCGGTGGACGGAGGACTGAAGCTTTCTTT | CASSPAGGRRTEAFF
TRBJ1-1 | NA | TRBV6-5 | NA | TGTGCCAGCAGTTACTCGAGTAATCTCCCTAACACTGAAGCTTTCTTT | CASSYSSNLPNTEAFF
TRBJ1-2 | NA | TRBV2 | NA | TGTGCCAGCAGTGAGAGGGCGGGATATGGCTACACCTTC | CASSERAGYGYTF
TRBJ2-1 | NA | TRBV11-3 | TRBD2 | TGTGCCAGCAGCTTATGGTCCCCTTCTAGCGGGGGGGATGAGCAGTTCTTC | CASSLWSPSSGGDEQFF
TRBJ2-2 | once | TRBV5-4 | NA | TGTGCCAGCAGCTGGTTCCGAGACATATTTAACACCGGGGAGCTGTTTTTT | CASSWFRDIFNTGELFF
TRBJ2-3 | once | TRBV11-2 | NA | TGTGCCAGCAGCCCGCGACAGGGACTCACAGATACGCAGTATTTT | CASSPRQGLTDTQYF
TRBJ1-4 | many | TRBV2 | NA | TGTGCCAGCACCCCCCGGGGGAGAGGGAATAATGAAAAACTGTTTTTT | CASTPRGRGNNEKLFF
TRBJ1-1 | NA | TRBV6-5 | TRBD1 | TGTGCCAGCAGCCTACCGGGACAGGGGGCTCTTGAAGCTTTCTTT | CASSLPGQGALEAFF
TRBJ1-2 | NA | TRBV5-5 | NA | TGTGCCAGCAGCTTACAGGATGGCTACACCTTC | CASSLQDGYTF